Listed below are T cell receptor beta chains from one sample, sequenced in a study of blood T cell repertoires in COVID-19. Data came from immunoSEQ multiplex PCR; TCRdb stores just in-frame clones and leaves some out. The sample lists roughly 250,000 clones; roughly 84% were seen once. The sequenced sample consisted of peripheral blood. These receptors originate from a woman between 35 and 50 years old with active or convalescent COVID-19. Both conserved end residues are part of each CDR3. Rows may omit the clone size; those that give it use once, few, many or a size class.

j_gene	abundance	v_gene	CDR3aa
TRBJ1-2	-	TRBV9	CASSVGGSFNPGYGYTF
TRBJ2-1	-	TRBV11-2	CASEREFYNEQFF
TRBJ1-6	-	TRBV2	CASIPSTGGSVGALHF
TRBJ2-3	-	TRBV9	CASSPLAGADTQYF
TRBJ1-4	-	TRBV18	CASSPTQDEKLFF
TRBJ1-2	many	TRBV12-3/TRBV12-4	CASSRDRVYGYTF
TRBJ1-6	few	TRBV19	CASSEDNKNSPLHF
TRBJ1-5	-	TRBV21-1	CASSKVAARGNQPQHF
TRBJ1-4	-	TRBV3-1/TRBV3-2	CASSPRQGGWGKNEKLFF
TRBJ1-2	few	TRBV25-1	CASTGTGVSDYGYTF
TRBJ2-7	-	TRBV28	CASRGQGVYEQYF
TRBJ1-2	-	TRBV27	CASSFKGQYYGYTF
TRBJ1-3	-	TRBV11-2	CASSLYPTGSGGNTIYF
TRBJ2-2	-	TRBV29-1	CSVTSGGAGGELFF
TRBJ2-3	-	TRBV7-6	CASSLDSGRDTDTQYF
TRBJ1-2	-	TRBV28	CASSFLAAAGYTF
TRBJ2-7	few	TRBV19	CASSIDFDRAYEQYF
TRBJ1-1	-	TRBV19	CASSIAGKTEAFF
TRBJ1-6	-	TRBV5-6	CASSEVRAKHLNSPLHF
TRBJ1-1	-	TRBV19	CASSIQGARTEAFF
TRBJ1-4	-	TRBV19	CACRDRGSTNEKLFF
TRBJ1-3	-	TRBV15	CATSRGGTGNTIYF
TRBJ1-1	-	TRBV10-3	CATNYREANTEAFF
TRBJ1-1	-	TRBV9	CASSVLGGNTEAFF
TRBJ2-2	-	TRBV11-2	CASSSGIPGELFF
TRBJ1-2	-	TRBV15	CATSRSRDIPGYTF
TRBJ2-3	-	TRBV5-1	CASSLQGGHNTQYF
TRBJ2-2	-	TRBV3-1/TRBV3-2	CASSRLPDTGELFF
TRBJ1-1	-	TRBV18	CASSPQGAWATEAFF
TRBJ2-3	-	TRBV30	CAWSRTSGGATQYF
TRBJ2-7	-	TRBV11-2	CASSLRSSYEQYF
TRBJ1-3	few	TRBV4-1	CASSQEEGAVGNTIYF
TRBJ1-4	-	TRBV18	CASSPGSTNEKLFF
TRBJ1-6	-	TRBV21-1	CASIRTGLESPLHF
TRBJ2-1	-	TRBV2	CASSDTGVRYEQFF
TRBJ1-2	-	TRBV7-9	CASSLTEGYTF
TRBJ1-5	many	TRBV19	CASRVGHDQPQHF
TRBJ2-3	-	TRBV27	CASSLSGQTQYF
TRBJ1-2	-	TRBV11-2	CASSPPGMIYGYTF
TRBJ2-7	-	TRBV30	CAWKGLLGTSGGALSYEQYF
TRBJ2-3	-	TRBV5-4	CASSGGGGPDTQYF
TRBJ1-2	-	TRBV5-4	CASSLQGSYGYTF
TRBJ2-2	-	TRBV10-3	CAISEKGDIGELFF
TRBJ1-4	once	TRBV28	CASSPKRDRGRANEKLFF
TRBJ2-2	-	TRBV18	CASSPLGGAAGELFF
TRBJ1-5	-	TRBV28	CASSAMTGGLQPQHF
TRBJ2-4	few	TRBV12-5	CASGQGTSGGNIQYF
TRBJ1-2	few	TRBV28	CASSLNSYGYTF
TRBJ1-1	-	TRBV7-8	CASSLSYTEAFF
TRBJ1-2	-	TRBV12-3/TRBV12-4	CASSGGANYGYTF
TRBJ1-4	-	TRBV5-1	CASSFTGNNEKLFF